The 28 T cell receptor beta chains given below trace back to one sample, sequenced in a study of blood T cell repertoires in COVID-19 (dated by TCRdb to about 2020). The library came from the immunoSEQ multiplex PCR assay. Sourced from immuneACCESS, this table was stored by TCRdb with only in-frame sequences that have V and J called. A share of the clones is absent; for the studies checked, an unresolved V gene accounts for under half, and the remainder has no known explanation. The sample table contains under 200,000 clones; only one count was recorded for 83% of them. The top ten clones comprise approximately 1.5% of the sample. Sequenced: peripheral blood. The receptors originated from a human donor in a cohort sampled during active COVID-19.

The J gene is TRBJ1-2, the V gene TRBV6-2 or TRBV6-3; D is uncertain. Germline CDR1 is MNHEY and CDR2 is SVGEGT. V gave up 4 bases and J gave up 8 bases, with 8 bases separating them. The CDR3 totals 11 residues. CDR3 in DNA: TGTGCCAGCAGTTCAGGTTTCGGCTACACCTTC. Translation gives CASSSGFGYTF.

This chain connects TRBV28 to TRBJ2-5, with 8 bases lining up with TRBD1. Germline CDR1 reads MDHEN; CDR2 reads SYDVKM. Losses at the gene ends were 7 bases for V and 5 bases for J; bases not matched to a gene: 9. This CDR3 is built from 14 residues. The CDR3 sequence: CASIRQGSGETQYF. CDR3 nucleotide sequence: TGTGCCAGCATTCGACAGGGGTCCGGGGAGACCCAGTACTTC.

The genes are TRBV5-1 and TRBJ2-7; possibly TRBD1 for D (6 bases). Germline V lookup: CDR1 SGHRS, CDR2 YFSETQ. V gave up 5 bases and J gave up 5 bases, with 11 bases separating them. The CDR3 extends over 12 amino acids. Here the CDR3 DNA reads TGCGCCAGCAGATCAGGGGACCACGAGCAGTACTTC. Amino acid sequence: CASRSGDHEQYF.

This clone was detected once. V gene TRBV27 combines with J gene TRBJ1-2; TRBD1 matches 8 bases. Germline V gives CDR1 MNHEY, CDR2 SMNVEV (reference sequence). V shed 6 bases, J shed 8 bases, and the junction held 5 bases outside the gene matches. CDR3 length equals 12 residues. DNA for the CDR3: TGTGCCAGCAGACAACAGGGGGGCGGCTACACCTTC. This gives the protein CASRQQGGGYTF.

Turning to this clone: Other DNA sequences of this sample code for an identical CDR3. The CDR3 is CASSIDRGYEQYF. The CDR3 region has the DNA TGTGCCAGTAGTATAGACAGGGGCTACGAGCAGTACTTC. This chain uses TRBV19 with TRBJ2-7, with D possibly TRBD1 on 6 matching bases. Per germline, CDR1 LNHDA and CDR2 SQIVND (reference sequence). This CDR3 has 13 amino acids. With 0 bases removed from V and 3 bases from J, the gap between germline ends came to 6 bases.

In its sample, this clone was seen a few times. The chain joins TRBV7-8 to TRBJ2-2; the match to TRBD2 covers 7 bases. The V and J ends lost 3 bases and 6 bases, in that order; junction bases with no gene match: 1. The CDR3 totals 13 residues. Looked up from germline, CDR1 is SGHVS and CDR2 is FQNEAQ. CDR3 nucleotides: TGTGCCAGCAGCTTCCGGGGGGCCGGGGAGCTGTTTTTT. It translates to CASSFRGAGELFF.

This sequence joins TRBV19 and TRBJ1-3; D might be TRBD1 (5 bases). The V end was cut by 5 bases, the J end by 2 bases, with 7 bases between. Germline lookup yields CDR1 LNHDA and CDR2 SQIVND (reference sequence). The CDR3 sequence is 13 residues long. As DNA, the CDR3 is TGTGCCAGTAGTTGGACAACTGGAAACACCATATATTTT. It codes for CASSWTTGNTIYF.

CDR3 nucleotides: TGCGCCAGCAGCCCAAGGGGCTCAGGGGACTATGGCTACACCTTC. Protein sequence: CASSPRGSGDYGYTF. The chain joins TRBV4-3 to TRBJ1-2; D perhaps matches TRBD1 (6 bases). This CDR3 spans 15 amino acids. Germline values: CDR1 LGHNA, CDR2 YSLEER. V was clipped by 4 bases and J by 3 bases, with 15 bases between them.

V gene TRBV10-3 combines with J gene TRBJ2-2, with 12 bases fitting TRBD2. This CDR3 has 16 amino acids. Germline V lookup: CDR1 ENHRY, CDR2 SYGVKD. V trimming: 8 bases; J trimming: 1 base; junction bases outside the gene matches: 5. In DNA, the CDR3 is TGTGCCATCTCCGAGACTAGCGGGGGGAACACCGGGGAGCTGTTTTTT. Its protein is CAISETSGGNTGELFF.

Here the CDR3 DNA reads TGTGCCAGCAGCCCGCGGGGAGCGGTTGGCAATCAGCCCCAGCATTTT. Its translation: CASSPRGAVGNQPQHF. The chain combines TRBV7-9 with TRBJ1-5; D is undetermined. Trimming took 5 bases from V and 2 from J, leaving 16 bases between them. CDR3 length: 16 residues. CDR1 SEHNR and CDR2 FQNEAQ come from the germline V gene (reference sequence).

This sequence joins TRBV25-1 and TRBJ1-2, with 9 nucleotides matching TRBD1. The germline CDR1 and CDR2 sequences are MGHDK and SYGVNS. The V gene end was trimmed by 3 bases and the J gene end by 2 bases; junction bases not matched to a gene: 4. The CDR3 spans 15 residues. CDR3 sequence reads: CASSDTGQGNYGYTF. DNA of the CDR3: TGTGCCAGCAGTGACACGGGACAGGGCAACTATGGCTACACCTTC.

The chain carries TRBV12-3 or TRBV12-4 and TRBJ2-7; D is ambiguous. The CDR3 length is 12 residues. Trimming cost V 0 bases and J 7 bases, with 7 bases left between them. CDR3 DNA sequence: TGTGCCAGCAGTTTAGCCAGTCTTGAGCAGTACTTC. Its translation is CASSLASLEQYF.

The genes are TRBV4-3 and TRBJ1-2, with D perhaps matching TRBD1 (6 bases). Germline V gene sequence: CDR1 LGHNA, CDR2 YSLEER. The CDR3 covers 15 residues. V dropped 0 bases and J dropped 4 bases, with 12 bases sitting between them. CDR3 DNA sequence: TGCGCCAGCAGCCAAGATCAGGGGTTCGGCTATGGCTACACCTTC. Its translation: CASSQDQGFGYGYTF.

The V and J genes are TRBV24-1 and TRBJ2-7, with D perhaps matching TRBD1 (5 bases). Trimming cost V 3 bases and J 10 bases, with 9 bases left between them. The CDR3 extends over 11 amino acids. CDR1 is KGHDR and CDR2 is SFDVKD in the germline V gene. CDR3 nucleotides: TGTGCCACCAGTGATGAGCAGGGCCAGTACTTC. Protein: CATSDEQGQYF.

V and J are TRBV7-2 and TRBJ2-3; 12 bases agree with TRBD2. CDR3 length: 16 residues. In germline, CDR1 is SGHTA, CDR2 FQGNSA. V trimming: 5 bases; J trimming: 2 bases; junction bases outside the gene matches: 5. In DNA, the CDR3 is TGTGCCAGCAGCACCTGGACTAGCGGGAACACAGATACGCAGTATTTT. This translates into CASSTWTSGNTDTQYF.

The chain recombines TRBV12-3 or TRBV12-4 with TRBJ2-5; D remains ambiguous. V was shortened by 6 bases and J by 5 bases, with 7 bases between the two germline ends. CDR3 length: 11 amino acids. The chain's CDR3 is CASRNSETQYF. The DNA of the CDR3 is TGTGCCAGCAGAAATAGCGAGACCCAGTACTTC.

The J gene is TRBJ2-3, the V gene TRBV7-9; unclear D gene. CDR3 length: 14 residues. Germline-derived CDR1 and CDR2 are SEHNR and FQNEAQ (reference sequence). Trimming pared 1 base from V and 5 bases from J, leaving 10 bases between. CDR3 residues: CASSLGGVGDTQYF. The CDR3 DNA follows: TGTGCCAGCAGCTTAGGAGGAGTTGGAGATACGCAGTATTTT.

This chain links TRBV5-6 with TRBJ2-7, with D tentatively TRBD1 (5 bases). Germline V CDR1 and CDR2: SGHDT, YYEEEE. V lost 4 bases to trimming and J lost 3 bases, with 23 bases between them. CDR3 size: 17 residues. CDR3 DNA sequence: TGTGCCAGCAGCCCCCCCCGGGCCAAGGGAAGGGGCTACGAGCAGTACTTC. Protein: CASSPPRAKGRGYEQYF.

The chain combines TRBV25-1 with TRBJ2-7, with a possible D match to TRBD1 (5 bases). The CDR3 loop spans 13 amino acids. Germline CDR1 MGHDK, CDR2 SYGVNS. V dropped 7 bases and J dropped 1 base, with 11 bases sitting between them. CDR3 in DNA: TGTGCCAGCACGGACATGAGGTCCTACGAGCAGTACTTC. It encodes CASTDMRSYEQYF.

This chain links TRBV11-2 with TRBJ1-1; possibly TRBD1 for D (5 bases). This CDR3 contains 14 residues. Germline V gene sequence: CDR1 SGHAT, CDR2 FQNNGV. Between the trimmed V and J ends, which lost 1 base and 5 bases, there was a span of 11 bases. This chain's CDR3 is CASSLGSGKTEAFF. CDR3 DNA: TGTGCCAGCAGCTTAGGGTCAGGGAAGACTGAAGCTTTCTTT.

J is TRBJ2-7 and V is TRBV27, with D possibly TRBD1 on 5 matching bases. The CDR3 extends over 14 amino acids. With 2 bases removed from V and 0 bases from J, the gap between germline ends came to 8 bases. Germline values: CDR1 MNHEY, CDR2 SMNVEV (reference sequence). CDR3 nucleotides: TGTGCCAGCAGTTTACAGGGAAGCTCCTACGAGCAGTACTTC. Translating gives CASSLQGSSYEQYF.

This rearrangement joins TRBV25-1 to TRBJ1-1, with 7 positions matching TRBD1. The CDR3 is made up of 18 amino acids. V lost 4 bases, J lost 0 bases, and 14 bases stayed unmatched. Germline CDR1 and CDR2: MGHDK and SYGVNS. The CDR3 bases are TGTGCCAGCAGTGTTATTTCAGGGGGGATTGGGGTGAACACTGAAGCTTTCTTT. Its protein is CASSVISGGIGVNTEAFF. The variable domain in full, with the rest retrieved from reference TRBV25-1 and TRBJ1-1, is EADIYQTPRYLVIGTGKKITLECSQTMGHDKMYWYQQDPGMELHLIHYSYGVNSTEKGDLSSESTVSRIRTEHFPLTLESARPSHTSQYLCASSVISGGIGVNTEAFFGQGTRLTVV.

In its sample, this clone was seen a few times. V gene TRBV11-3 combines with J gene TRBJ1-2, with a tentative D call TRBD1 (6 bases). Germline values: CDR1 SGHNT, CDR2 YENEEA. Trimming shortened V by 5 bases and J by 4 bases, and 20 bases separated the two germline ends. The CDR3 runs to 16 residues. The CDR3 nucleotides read TGTGCCAGCAGCCCCCATATCCGGGGCAGGGGCTATGGCTACACCTTC. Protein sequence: CASSPHIRGRGYGYTF.

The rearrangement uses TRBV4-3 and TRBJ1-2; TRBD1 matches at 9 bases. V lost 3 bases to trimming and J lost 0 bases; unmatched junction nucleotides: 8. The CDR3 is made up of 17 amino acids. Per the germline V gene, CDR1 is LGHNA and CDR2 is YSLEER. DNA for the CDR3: TGCGCCAGCAGCCAGAGTTCGGGACAGGGAGCTAACTATGGCTACACCTTC. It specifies CASSQSSGQGANYGYTF.

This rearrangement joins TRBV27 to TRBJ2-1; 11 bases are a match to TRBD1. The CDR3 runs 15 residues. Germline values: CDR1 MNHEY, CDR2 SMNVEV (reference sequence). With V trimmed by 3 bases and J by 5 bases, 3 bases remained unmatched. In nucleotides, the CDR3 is TGTGCCAGCAGTTTGGGGACAGGGGGTAACAATGAGCAGTTCTTC. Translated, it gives CASSLGTGGNNEQFF.

DNA for the CDR3: TGTGCCAGTAGTCCGGGACAGGGGGGGTCCACTGAAGCTTTCTTT. This translates into CASSPGQGGSTEAFF. The chain carries TRBV19 and TRBJ1-1; 11 positions match TRBD1. The CDR3 length is 15 residues. Germline CDR1 is LNHDA and CDR2 is SQIVND (reference sequence). Trimming took 5 bases from V and 4 from J; bases not matched to a gene: 6.

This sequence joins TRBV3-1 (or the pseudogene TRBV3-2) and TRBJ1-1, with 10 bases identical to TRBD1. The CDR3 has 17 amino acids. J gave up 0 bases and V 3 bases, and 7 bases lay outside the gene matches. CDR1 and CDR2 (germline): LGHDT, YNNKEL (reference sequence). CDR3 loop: CASSHRDRGLMNTEAFF. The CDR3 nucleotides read TGTGCCAGCAGCCACCGGGACAGGGGTCTCATGAACACTGAAGCTTTCTTT.

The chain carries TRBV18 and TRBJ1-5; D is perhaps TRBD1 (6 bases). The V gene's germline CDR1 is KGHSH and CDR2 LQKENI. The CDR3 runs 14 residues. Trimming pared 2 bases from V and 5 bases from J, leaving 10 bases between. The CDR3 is CASSPGPGDQPQHF. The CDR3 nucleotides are TGTGCCAGCTCACCAGGCCCAGGGGATCAGCCCCAGCATTTT. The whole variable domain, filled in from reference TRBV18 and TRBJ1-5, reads NAGVMQNPRHLVRRRGQEARLRCSPMKGHSHVYWYRQLPEEGLKFMVYLQKENIIDESGMPKERFSAEFPKEGPSILRIQQVVRGDSAAYFCASSPGPGDQPQHFGDGTRLSIL.